This TCR beta chain is drawn from a study of identical twins. With template switching, a universal primer site was added, and the cDNA carried unique molecular identifiers. TCRdb processed the 5' RACE reads anew with MiXCR; each CDR3 protein has one entry. The sample holds hundreds of thousands of distinct CDR3 sequences; roughly an eighth are singletons and the top ten take around 7.2%. A few counts support this clonotype. The antigen is not known. Findings of the study overall: For cord blood, abundant beta clonotypes had fewer insertions, unlike memory repertoires, which showed none. Invariant T cells like MAIT and iNKT could partly confound the zero-insertion analyses.

Germline-derived CDR1 and CDR2 are DFQATT and SNEGSKA (reference sequence). This CDR3 is built from 13 residues. The V end was cut by 4 bases, the J end by 3 bases, with 12 bases between. This sample was shared with a second study, whose subject was yellow fever vaccine responses in identical twins.

J is TRBJ1-1 and V is TRBV20-1; D ambiguous. The source material was CD8+ T cells sorted from blood. This TCR came from a woman under 30 in good health. The CDR3 nucleotides read TGCAGTGCTAAGAACCAACGGGACACTGAAGCTTTCTTT. Encoded protein: CSAKNQRDTEAFF.